The clone carrying this T cell receptor beta chain was recorded many times. The data are from a study of T-cell reconstitution after alpha-beta-depleted transplantation in children. Losses at the gene ends were 4 bases for V and 0 bases for J; bases not matched to a gene: 4. Germline CDR1 reads SGHRS; CDR2 reads YFSETQ. The CDR3 totals 15 residues. It was with unique molecular identifiers that the TCRbeta library was prepared. TCRdb itself ran the PCR reads through MiXCR, one entry per CDR3 protein. Of roughly 220,000 distinct CDR3 sequences in the sample, approximately 9.9% are singletons; the top ten hold about 4.9%.

This TCR derives from a human donor who donated a stem cell graft to a child with SCID. The V call is TRBV5-1, the J call TRBJ1-5; 7 nucleotides align to TRBD1. Specimen: PBMCs from the stem cell graft donor, collected from the stem cell graft. DNA of the CDR3: TGCGCCAGCAGCCGGGGGACAGATAGCAATCAGCCCCAGCATTTT. It translates to CASSRGTDSNQPQHF.